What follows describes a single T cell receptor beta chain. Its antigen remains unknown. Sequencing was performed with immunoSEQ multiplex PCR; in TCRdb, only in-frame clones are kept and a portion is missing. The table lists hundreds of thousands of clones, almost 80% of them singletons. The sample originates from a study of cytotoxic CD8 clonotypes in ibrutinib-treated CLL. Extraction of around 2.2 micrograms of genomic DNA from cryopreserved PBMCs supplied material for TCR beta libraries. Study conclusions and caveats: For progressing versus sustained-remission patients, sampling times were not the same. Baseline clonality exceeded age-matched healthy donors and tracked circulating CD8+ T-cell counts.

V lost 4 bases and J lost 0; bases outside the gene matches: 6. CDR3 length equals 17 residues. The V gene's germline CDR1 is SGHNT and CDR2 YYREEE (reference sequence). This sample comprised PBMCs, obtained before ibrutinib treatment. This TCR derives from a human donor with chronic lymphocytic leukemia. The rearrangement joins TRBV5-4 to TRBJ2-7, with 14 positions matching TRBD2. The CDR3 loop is CASSRGLAGDLSYEQYF. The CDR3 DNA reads TGTGCCAGCAGCAGGGGACTAGCGGGAGACCTCTCCTACGAGCAGTACTTC.